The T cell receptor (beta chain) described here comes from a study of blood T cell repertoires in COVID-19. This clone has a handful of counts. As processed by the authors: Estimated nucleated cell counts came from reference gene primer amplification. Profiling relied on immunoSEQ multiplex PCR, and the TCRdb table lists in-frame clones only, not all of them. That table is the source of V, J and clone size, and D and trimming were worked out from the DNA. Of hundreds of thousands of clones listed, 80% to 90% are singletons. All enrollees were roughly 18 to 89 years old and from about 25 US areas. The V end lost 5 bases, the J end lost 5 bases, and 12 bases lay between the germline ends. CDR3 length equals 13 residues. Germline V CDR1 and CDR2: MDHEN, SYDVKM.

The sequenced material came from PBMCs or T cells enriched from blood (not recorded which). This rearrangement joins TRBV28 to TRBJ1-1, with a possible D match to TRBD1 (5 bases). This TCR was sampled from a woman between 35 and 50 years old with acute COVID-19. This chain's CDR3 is CASSRRPGTEAFF. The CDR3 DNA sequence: TGTGCCAGCAGTAGACGACCAGGGACTGAAGCTTTCTTT.